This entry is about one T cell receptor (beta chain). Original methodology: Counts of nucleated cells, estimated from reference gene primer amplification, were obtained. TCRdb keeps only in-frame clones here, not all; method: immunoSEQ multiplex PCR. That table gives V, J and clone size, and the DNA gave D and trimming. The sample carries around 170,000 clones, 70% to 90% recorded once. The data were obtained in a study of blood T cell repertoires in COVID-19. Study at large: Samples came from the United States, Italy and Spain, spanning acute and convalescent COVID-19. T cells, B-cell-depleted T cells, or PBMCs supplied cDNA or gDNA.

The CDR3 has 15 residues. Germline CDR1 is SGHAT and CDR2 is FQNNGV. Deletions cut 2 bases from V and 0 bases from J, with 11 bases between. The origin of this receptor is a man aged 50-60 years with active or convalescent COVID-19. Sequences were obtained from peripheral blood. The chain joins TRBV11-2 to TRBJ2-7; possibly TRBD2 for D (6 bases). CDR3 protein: CASSLTGSGSYEQYF. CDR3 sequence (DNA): TGTGCCAGCAGCTTAACAGGTAGCGGCTCCTACGAGCAGTACTTC.